Following are 26 T cell receptor beta chains from one sample sequenced in a study of blood T cell repertoires in COVID-19 (dated by TCRdb to 2018 to 2021). Receptors were amplified or captured by the immunoSEQ multiplex PCR assay. The immuneACCESS repertoire file appears here via TCRdb, limited to in-frame rearrangements. These files lack a portion of the clones; in checked studies, under half of the deficit traces to unresolved V genes, and the cause of the others is not known. The sample table contains tens of thousands of clones; only one count was recorded for around 83% of them. 1.6% of the sample is taken by the ten largest. Sequenced sample: peripheral blood. Every receptor here comes from a man aged 45-65 years with acute or convalescent COVID-19.

By frequency in the sample, this clone is medium-sized. V usage is TRBV19 and J usage is TRBJ2-7; the match to TRBD2 covers 12 bases. Germline trimming cut 6 bases from V and 2 bases from J; bases unmatched to any gene: 14. The CDR3 consists of 18 residues. The V gene's germline CDR1 is LNHDA and CDR2 SQIVND (reference sequence). Here the CDR3 reads CASRGWTSGMEVAYEQYF. The CDR3 nucleotides are TGTGCCAGTAGGGGATGGACTAGCGGGATGGAGGTAGCCTACGAGCAGTACTTC.

The CDR3 spells CASSIPLSQGKGALAKNIQYF. CDR3 nucleotides: TGTGCCAGTAGTATCCCCCTTTCCCAGGGGAAGGGCGCCCTAGCCAAAAACATTCAGTACTTC. The chain has TRBV19 and TRBJ2-4; D is possibly TRBD1 (6 bases). Between the trimmed V and J ends, which lost 3 bases and 0 bases, there was a span of 27 bases. The germline CDR1 and CDR2 sequences are LNHDA and SQIVND (reference sequence). The CDR3 loop spans 21 amino acids.

The CDR3 loop is CASSLLQDTEAFF. CDR3 bases: TGTGCCAGCAGCTTACTGCAGGACACTGAAGCTTTCTTT. The chain is built from TRBV11-3 and TRBJ1-1; D call uncertain. The germline CDR1 and CDR2 sequences are SGHNT and YENEEA. CDR3 length: 13 amino acids. V lost 2 bases to trimming and J lost 3 bases, with 7 bases between them.

The chain links TRBV5-4 to TRBJ2-7, with 12 bases lining up with TRBD2. Germline V lookup: CDR1 SGHNT, CDR2 YYREEE (reference sequence). The CDR3 extends over 15 amino acids. With 2 bases clipped from V and 5 bases from J, the junction kept 5 bases outside the gene matches. The CDR3 DNA reads as TGTGCCAGCAGCTTTACTAGCGGGAGGTCCCACGAGCAGTACTTC. Amino acid sequence: CASSFTSGRSHEQYF.

V usage is TRBV30 and J usage is TRBJ1-2; TRBD1 agrees at 7 bases. This CDR3 has 14 amino acids. V shed 3 bases, J shed 1 base, and the junction held 5 bases outside the gene matches. Germline values: CDR1 GTSNPN, CDR2 SVGIG (reference sequence). The CDR3 DNA follows: TGTGCCTGGAGCACGGACAGGAGTAACTATGGCTACACCTTC. It translates to CAWSTDRSNYGYTF.

The chain uses TRBV12-3 or TRBV12-4 and TRBJ1-1; no clear D gene. V was clipped by 1 base and J by 1 base, with 4 bases between them. The CDR3 runs to 13 residues. The CDR3 region has the DNA TGTGCCAGCAGTTTAGACAAGAACACTGAAGCTTTCTTT. This codes for CASSLDKNTEAFF.

CDR3 protein: CASSLEPGGYEQYF. Written as DNA, the CDR3 is TGTGCCAGCAGCCTCGAACCAGGGGGTTACGAGCAGTACTTC. The rearrangement joins TRBV6-5 to TRBJ2-7; the match to TRBD1 covers 7 bases. V shed 6 bases and J 4 bases; nucleotides not matched to a gene: 9. In germline, CDR1 is MNHEY, CDR2 SVGAGI. CDR3 length: 14 amino acids.

This chain joins TRBV6-5 and TRBJ1-6, with a possible D match to TRBD1 (5 bases). The CDR3 contains 13 residues. CDR1 MNHEY and CDR2 SVGAGI come from the germline V gene. V was clipped by 8 bases and J by 6 bases, with 11 bases between them. The CDR3 loop is CASGGGVNSPLHF. CDR3 DNA sequence: TGTGCCAGCGGGGGGGGAGTTAATTCACCCCTCCACTTT.

The chain recombines TRBV6-5 with TRBJ2-7; the match to TRBD1 covers 10 bases. The ends lost 4 bases at V and 3 bases at J; junction bases unmatched: 3. The CDR3 has 14 amino acids. Germline loops: CDR1 MNHEY, CDR2 SVGAGI. For the CDR3, the DNA is TGTGCCAGCAGTTTGACAGGGGGCGGCTACGAGCAGTACTTC. Translating it yields CASSLTGGGYEQYF.

V gene TRBV4-2 combines with J gene TRBJ2-2; 9 nucleotides match TRBD2. From germline, CDR1 is LGHNA and CDR2 YNFKEQ. This CDR3 region has 15 residues. The V gene end was trimmed by 4 bases and the J gene end by 4 bases; junction bases not matched to a gene: 4. CDR3 protein: CASSLAGEGTGELFF. In nucleotides, the CDR3 is TGTGCCAGCAGCCTAGCGGGGGAGGGCACCGGGGAGCTGTTTTTT.

The CDR3 DNA is TGTGCCATCACCTCGGGACAGGGGGATGGAGAGACCCAGTACTTC. It codes for CAITSGQGDGETQYF. The chain links TRBV10-3 to TRBJ2-5; the match to TRBD1 covers 11 bases. V gave up 7 bases and J gave up 4 bases; unmatched junction bases: 8. Germline values: CDR1 ENHRY, CDR2 SYGVKD. The CDR3 has 15 residues.

Turning to this clone: A read error may account for a junction end that differs from germline. The rearrangement joins TRBV30 to TRBJ2-5; D possibly corresponds to TRBD1 (5 bases). Germline lookup yields CDR1 GTSNPN and CDR2 SVGIG (reference sequence). This CDR3 region has 15 residues. CDR3: CAWSAVGVPLESQYF. DNA of the CDR3: TGTGCCTGGAGTGCGGTAGGGGTACCCTTAGAGAGCCAGTACTTC.

Only a few counts were recorded for this clone. The J gene is TRBJ2-5, the V gene TRBV5-6; 7 bases are shared with TRBD1. This CDR3 comprises 15 residues. J lost 3 bases, V lost 2 bases, and 7 bases had no gene match. Germline values: CDR1 SGHDT, CDR2 YYEEEE. CDR3 in amino acids: CASSLPGTVEETQYF. CDR3 bases: TGTGCCAGCAGCTTACCCGGGACAGTAGAAGAGACCCAGTACTTC.

This clone was seen only once. The chain recombines TRBV5-1 with TRBJ1-1, with unresolved D. Germline V gives CDR1 SGHRS, CDR2 YFSETQ. This CDR3 is built from 16 residues. Trimming cost V 3 bases and J 1 base, with 16 bases left between them. CDR3 in amino acids: CASSSIDSGSNTEAFF. For the CDR3, the DNA is TGCGCCAGCAGCTCTATTGATTCAGGCTCGAACACTGAAGCTTTCTTT.

CDR3 protein: CASSIDPRAQRTVSNQPQHF. The DNA of the CDR3 is TGTGCCAGTAGTATAGATCCCAGGGCCCAGAGGACGGTTAGCAATCAGCCCCAGCATTTT. The chain links TRBV19 to TRBJ1-5; tentatively, D is TRBD1 (5 bases). V gave up 0 bases and J gave up 0 bases, with 21 bases separating them. Looked up from germline, CDR1 is LNHDA and CDR2 is SQIVND (reference sequence). The CDR3 covers 20 residues.

The chain is built from TRBV6-6 and TRBJ1-6; maybe TRBD1 (5 bases). The CDR3 covers 15 residues. Germline loops: CDR1 MNHNY, CDR2 SVGAGI (reference sequence). Trimming stripped 0 bases from V and 7 bases from J, with 10 bases between. The CDR3 protein is CASSYSNGGNSPLHF. The CDR3, as DNA: TGTGCCAGCAGTTACTCGAATGGGGGGAATTCACCCCTCCACTTT.

The chain is built from TRBV11-2 and TRBJ1-1; 9 positions match TRBD1. CDR1 is SGHAT and CDR2 is FQNNGV in the germline V gene. This CDR3 contains 15 residues. With V trimmed by 5 bases and J by 2 bases, 6 bases remained unmatched. CDR3 coding DNA: TGTGCCAGCAGCCTACAACAGGGGGCTAACACTGAAGCTTTCTTT. Residues: CASSLQQGANTEAFF.

V usage is TRBV4-2 and J usage is TRBJ1-5; D is perhaps TRBD1 (5 bases). Germline V lookup: CDR1 LGHNA, CDR2 YNFKEQ. V was shortened by 0 bases and J by 3 bases, with 15 bases between the two germline ends. CDR3 length: 17 residues. CDR3 DNA sequence: TGTGCCAGCAGCCAAGAGACCCAGGGTGGGGTCAATCAGCCCCAGCATTTT. Amino acids: CASSQETQGGVNQPQHF.

The chain couples TRBV7-9 to TRBJ2-5, with a weak D call TRBD2 (5 bases). The CDR3 is 12 residues long. Germline V CDR1 and CDR2: SEHNR, FQNEAQ (reference sequence). The germline V and J ends were trimmed by 9 bases and 2 bases, with 10 bases remaining between them. CDR3 region: CASRRGQETQYF. CDR3 bases: TGTGCCAGTCGACGGGGACAAGAGACCCAGTACTTC.

The chain joins TRBV7-9 to TRBJ2-5; a weak D match, TRBD1 (6 bases). Germline V gene sequence: CDR1 SEHNR, CDR2 FQNEAQ (reference sequence). Trimming removed 4 bases at V and 1 base at J, with 10 bases between. The CDR3 has 14 residues. The CDR3: CASSYTGTQETQYF. In nucleotides, the CDR3 is TGTGCCAGCAGCTACACAGGGACCCAAGAGACCCAGTACTTC.

V is TRBV9 and J is TRBJ2-3; TRBD2 agrees at 8 bases. V trimming: 3 bases; J trimming: 0 bases; junction bases outside the gene matches: 6. Germline CDR1 reads SGDLS; CDR2 reads YYNGEE. CDR3 length: 16 amino acids. The CDR3 region is CASSGWTSHSTDTQYF. CDR3 DNA: TGTGCCAGCAGCGGATGGACTAGCCATAGCACAGATACGCAGTATTTT. The full variable domain, completed using reference TRBV9 and TRBJ2-3, is DSGVTQTPKHLITATGQRVTLRCSPRSGDLSVYWYQQSLDQGLQFLIQYYNGEERAKGNILERFSAQQFPDLHSELNLSSLELGDSALYFCASSGWTSHSTDTQYFGPGTRLTVL.

The J gene is TRBJ2-1, the V gene TRBV9, with TRBD2 matching over 13 bases. The CDR3 has 20 residues. Germline CDR1 and CDR2: SGDLS and YYNGEE. J was trimmed by 8 bases and V by 0 bases; bases with no gene match: 17. The DNA for the CDR3 is TGTGCCAGCAGCGTAGTCGACAGAAGGAGGACTAGCGGGAGTGCGGATGAGCAGTTCTTC. Protein: CASSVVDRRRTSGSADEQFF.

The chain couples TRBV6-4 to TRBJ2-2, with D possibly being TRBD1 (6 bases). The germline CDR1 and CDR2 sequences are MRHNA and SNTAGT. The CDR3 contains 15 residues. The germline V and J ends were trimmed by 4 bases and 0 bases, with 9 bases remaining between them. For the CDR3, the DNA is TGTGCCAGCAGTGCTGAGGGGGCGAACACCGGGGAGCTGTTTTTT. Protein sequence: CASSAEGANTGELFF.

The rearrangement joins TRBV7-9 to TRBJ2-1, with D maybe TRBD2 (6 bases). Germline-derived CDR1 and CDR2 are SEHNR and FQNEAQ (reference sequence). Trimming took off 6 bases at V and 0 bases at J, with 12 bases between the two ends. The CDR3 is 15 residues long. DNA for the CDR3: TGTGCCAGCAGGGGGATGCGGGACTCCTACAATGAGCAGTTCTTC. This translates into CASRGMRDSYNEQFF.

The chain recombines TRBV5-1 with TRBJ2-2; 9 nucleotides align to TRBD2. CDR1 SGHRS and CDR2 YFSETQ come from the germline V gene. V lost 0 bases to trimming and J lost 3 bases; unmatched junction nucleotides: 3. The CDR3 has 16 residues. The CDR3 nucleotides read TGCGCCAGCAGCTTGGAGCGGGGGGTTTACACCGGGGAGCTGTTTTTT. Its protein is CASSLERGVYTGELFF.

The CDR3 protein is CASSVGTANSPLHF. CDR3 DNA sequence: TGTGCCAGCAGCGTCGGGACAGCCAATTCACCCCTCCACTTT. The rearrangement uses TRBV9 and TRBJ1-6, with TRBD1 matching over 7 bases. CDR1 and CDR2 (germline): SGDLS, YYNGEE. The length of the CDR3 is 14 residues. The V gene end was trimmed by 2 bases and the J gene end by 7 bases; junction bases not matched to a gene: 3.